The entry below gives a single T cell receptor (beta chain) sequence along with its context. The data were obtained in a study of blood T cell repertoires in COVID-19. Study summary: Sites in the United States, Italy and Spain provided acute and convalescent COVID-19 samples. PBMCs, B-cell-depleted T cells, or T cells were the source of the cDNA or gDNA that made up the material.

CDR3 length: 12 residues. Unmatched junction bases numbered 5, after V lost 7 bases and J lost 7 bases. The germline CDR1 and CDR2 sequences are SQVTM and ANQGSEA. Original processing notes: From reference gene primer amplification, estimates of nucleated cell counts were derived. Profiling relied on immunoSEQ multiplex PCR, and the TCRdb table lists in-frame clones only, not all of them. The DNA was the basis for D and trimming; V, J and clone size are from that table. This sample has 65,000 to 70,000 clones, with roughly 80% found just once. This TCR derives from a woman aged 55 to 70 with acute or convalescent COVID-19. The specimen was peripheral blood. The chain recombines TRBV29-1 with TRBJ1-1; the match to TRBD1 covers 11 bases. The DNA for the CDR3 is TGCAGCGGGACAGGGGGCGGGGGTGAAGCTTTCTTT. It codes for CSGTGGGGEAFF.